Below are 31 T cell receptor beta chains sequenced from a single sample in a study of shared clonotypes between healthy human individuals. Produced via immunoSEQ multiplex PCR; TCRdb's table is partial and in-frame only. Counted here are some 2.3 million clones, over 85% occurring once; the ten biggest clones make up about 0.37%. The source material was naive CD4+ T cells from PBMCs. As to subset: CD45RA+ positively selected. These receptors all come from a man between 18 and 29 years old in good health. Some clones in this sample may be carry-over from other donors' samples.

The rearrangement links TRBV5-1 to TRBJ2-5; TRBD1 is a possible D gene (5 bases). The germline CDR1 and CDR2 sequences are SGHRS and YFSETQ. V lost 5 bases and J lost 5, with 19 bases in between. The CDR3 is 15 residues long. The CDR3 region is CASRRWQGALETQYF. CDR3 coding DNA: TGCGCCAGCAGAAGGTGGCAGGGCGCGTTGGAGACCCAGTACTTC.

The rearrangement links TRBV6-1 to TRBJ1-4; tentatively, D is TRBD1 (6 bases). V lost 4 bases to trimming and J lost 3 bases, with 12 bases between them. CDR3 length: 15 residues. Germline assignment: CDR1 MNHNS and CDR2 SASEGT. This chain's CDR3 is CASSATGLANEKLFF. The CDR3 region has the DNA TGTGCCAGCAGTGCAACAGGGTTGGCTAATGAAAAACTGTTTTTT.

This rearrangement joins TRBV2 to TRBJ2-5, with D perhaps matching TRBD1 or TRBD2 (5 bases each). CDR1 SNHLY and CDR2 FYNNEI come from the germline V gene. The length of the CDR3 is 13 residues. The V end was cut by 6 bases, the J end by 5 bases, with 13 bases between. The CDR3 DNA sequence: TGTGCCAGCAGAAGGGGTGAGGGTGAGACCCAGTACTTC. Protein sequence: CASRRGEGETQYF.

The J gene is TRBJ2-1, the V gene TRBV7-2; 14 bases map to TRBD2. The CDR3 is 17 residues long. Trimming cost V 4 bases and J 12 bases; bases outside gene matches: 14. Germline V gene data show CDR1 as SGHTA and CDR2 as FQGNSA. Here the CDR3 DNA reads TGTGCCAGCAGCTCGTTTGGGACTAGCGGGAGCACGAGGGGGCAGTTCTTC. Residues: CASSSFGTSGSTRGQFF.

The CDR3 bases are TGTGCCACCAGCAGTCACAGGGGGTTCGGCTATGGCTACACCTTC. Amino acids: CATSSHRGFGYGYTF. The V call is TRBV15, the J call TRBJ1-2, with 8 bases aligning to TRBD1. Germline lookup yields CDR1 LNHNV and CDR2 YYDKDF (reference sequence). J lost 4 bases, V lost 3 bases, and 7 bases had no gene match. The CDR3 totals 15 residues.

The V call is TRBV2, the J call TRBJ2-3; 7 nucleotides agree with TRBD2. CDR3 length equals 17 residues. The ends lost 7 bases at V and 5 bases at J; junction bases unmatched: 18. Looked up from germline, CDR1 is SNHLY and CDR2 is FYNNEI. CDR3 protein: CASKARTGGVGGDTQYF. CDR3 bases: TGTGCCAGCAAAGCTCGGACGGGAGGTGTCGGTGGAGATACGCAGTATTTT.

The V and J genes are TRBV29-1 and TRBJ2-7; D perhaps matches TRBD1 (5 bases). The V end lost 7 bases, the J end lost 2 bases, and 15 bases lay between the germline ends. CDR1 is SQVTM, CDR2 ANQGSEA, per germline. CDR3 length: 13 residues. The CDR3 loop is CSAAGPLTYEQYF. CDR3 nucleotides: TGCAGCGCAGCAGGGCCGCTTACCTACGAGCAGTACTTC.

The chain combines TRBV28 with TRBJ1-5, with D tentatively TRBD1 (5 bases). Germline values: CDR1 MDHEN, CDR2 SYDVKM. The CDR3 runs to 15 residues. Trimming removed 1 base from V and 4 bases from J, with 11 bases in between. CDR3 loop: CASSLLGLGNQPQHF. CDR3 sequence (DNA): TGTGCCAGCAGTTTATTGGGGCTAGGGAATCAGCCCCAGCATTTT.

Of note for this clone: The sample carries other DNA sequences with the same CDR3. The genes are TRBV28 and TRBJ1-2; no firm D call. The CDR3 runs to 13 residues. CDR1 and CDR2 (germline): MDHEN, SYDVKM. Trimming removed 4 bases from V and 4 bases from J, with 10 bases in between. The CDR3 DNA follows: TGTGCCAGCAGTTCCCCCCGCGGCTATGGCTACACCTTC. It yields the protein CASSSPRGYGYTF.

This rearrangement joins TRBV5-1 to TRBJ1-1; 8 bases are a match to TRBD1. CDR3 length: 13 amino acids. Germline V CDR1 and CDR2: SGHRS, YFSETQ. After removal of 4 bases from V and 3 bases from J, the junction contained 2 bases not matched to a gene. Here the CDR3 reads CASSQTGDTEAFF. CDR3 nucleotide sequence: TGCGCCAGCAGCCAGACAGGGGACACTGAAGCTTTCTTT.

The chain combines TRBV20-1 with TRBJ2-5, with D uncertain. The germline gives CDR1 DFQATT, CDR2 SNEGSKA (reference sequence). The V gene lost 5 bases and the J gene lost 5 bases, with 6 bases spanning the gap. The CDR3 is made up of 10 amino acids. CDR3 DNA sequence: TGCAGTGCTCACGGGGAGACCCAGTACTTC. Encoded protein: CSAHGETQYF.

The chain uses TRBV29-1 and TRBJ2-5; D might be TRBD2 (5 bases). Looked up from germline, CDR1 is SQVTM and CDR2 is ANQGSEA. CDR3 length equals 12 residues. V lost 3 bases and J 5 bases, leaving 10 bases between the germline ends. The DNA for the CDR3 is TGCAGCGTTGACGGGAACGGGGAGACCCAGTACTTC. Translation gives CSVDGNGETQYF.

V is TRBV28 and J is TRBJ2-7, with D perhaps matching TRBD2 (5 bases). There are 12 residues in the CDR3. The V gene's germline CDR1 is MDHEN and CDR2 SYDVKM. Trimming pared 7 bases from V and 7 bases from J, leaving 14 bases between. For the CDR3, the DNA is TGTGCCAGCACCCAAAGCTGGAGGGAGCAGTACTTC. It encodes CASTQSWREQYF.

A note on this clone: Different DNA sequences within this sample yield the same CDR3. The CDR3 nucleotides are TGCGCCAGCAGCTTGGAGAGGGCCGCCTACGAGCAGTACTTC. This gives the protein CASSLERAAYEQYF. The V gene is TRBV5-1, the J gene TRBJ2-7; a possible D gene is TRBD2 (5 bases). The germline gives CDR1 SGHRS, CDR2 YFSETQ. The CDR3 length is 14 residues. Trimming left V 0 bases short and J 2 bases short, with 9 bases between.

The chain joins TRBV2 to TRBJ1-1, with a weak D call TRBD1 (5 bases). Germline CDR1 and CDR2: SNHLY and FYNNEI. This CDR3 spans 14 amino acids. V was trimmed by 7 bases and J by 4 bases, leaving 16 bases between them. CDR3 region: CASKGPAMTTEAFF. CDR3 DNA: TGTGCCAGCAAGGGACCCGCCATGACCACTGAAGCTTTCTTT.

This rearrangement joins TRBV6-5 to TRBJ2-3, with 8 bases lining up with TRBD2. Germline V CDR1 and CDR2: MNHEY, SVGAGI. This CDR3 has 16 amino acids. The V and J ends lost 4 bases and 0 bases, in that order; junction bases with no gene match: 6. CDR3 bases: TGTGCCAGCAGTTCCCGGACTAGCCATAGCACAGATACGCAGTATTTT. Residues: CASSSRTSHSTDTQYF.

There are a few counts of this clone. Other nucleotide sequences in the sample specify the same CDR3. The V gene is TRBV5-1, the J gene TRBJ2-2, with TRBD2 as a possible D gene (6 bases). Per germline, CDR1 SGHRS and CDR2 YFSETQ. The CDR3 is made up of 14 amino acids. With 4 bases removed from V and 2 bases from J, the gap between germline ends came to 9 bases. In DNA form, the CDR3 reads TGCGCCAGCAGCAGGGACTTTAACACCGGGGAGCTGTTTTTT. It specifies CASSRDFNTGELFF.

The chain employs TRBV7-9 and TRBJ1-2, with D unresolved. CDR1 SEHNR and CDR2 FQNEAQ come from the germline V gene (reference sequence). V was trimmed by 4 bases and J by 4 bases, leaving 16 bases between them. This CDR3 spans 15 amino acids. CDR3 nucleotides: TGTGCCAGCAGCTCCCGGGCCCGCGGCATCTATGGCTACACCTTC. It specifies CASSSRARGIYGYTF.

This chain links TRBV28 with TRBJ2-7, with TRBD2 matching 7 bases. After removal of 2 bases from V and 6 bases from J, the junction contained 7 bases not matched to a gene. CDR1 and CDR2 (germline): MDHEN, SYDVKM. The CDR3 is made up of 14 amino acids. The CDR3 loop reads CASSLKAGPSEQYF. The CDR3 bases are TGTGCCAGCAGTTTAAAAGCGGGACCCAGCGAGCAGTACTTC.

The genes are TRBV5-1 and TRBJ1-4; 8 bases match TRBD1. The CDR3 is 14 amino acids. Trimming removed 7 bases from V and 3 bases from J; junction bases left unmatched: 5. Germline-derived CDR1 and CDR2 are SGHRS and YFSETQ. DNA of the CDR3: TGCGCCAGCGCCGTGGGACAGGCTAATGAAAAACTGTTTTTT. Its translation: CASAVGQANEKLFF. Combining the CDR3 with reference TRBV5-1 and TRBJ1-4 gives the whole variable domain KAGVTQTPRYLIKTRGQQVTLSCSPISGHRSVSWYQQTPGQGLQFLFEYFSETQRNKGNFPGRFSGRQFSNSRSEMNVSTLELGDSALYLCASAVGQANEKLFFGSGTQLSVL.

V is TRBV15 and J is TRBJ2-1; TRBD2 matches 14 bases. The V gene end was trimmed by 3 bases and the J gene end by 5 bases; junction bases not matched to a gene: 0. CDR1 and CDR2 (germline): LNHNV, YYDKDF (reference sequence). This CDR3 is built from 15 residues. The CDR3 bases are TGTGCCACCAGCAGGGGACTAGCGGGAGACAATGAGCAGTTCTTC. It encodes CATSRGLAGDNEQFF.

This clone has just one count. The genes are TRBV5-4 and TRBJ2-1; tentative D call: TRBD2 (6 bases). Germline V gene data show CDR1 as SGHNT and CDR2 as YYREEE (reference sequence). V was cut by 0 bases and J by 6 bases, with 16 bases left in between. The CDR3 runs to 16 residues. In DNA, the CDR3 is TGTGCCAGCAGCTTGGCCGGGGGAGTGAGGGGCAATGAGCAGTTCTTC. This gives the protein CASSLAGGVRGNEQFF. The whole variable domain, filled in from reference TRBV5-4 and TRBJ2-1, reads ETGVTQSPTHLIKTRGQQVTLRCSSQSGHNTVSWYQQALGQGPQFIFQYYREEENGRGNFPPRFSGLQFPNYSSELNVNALELDDSALYLCASSLAGGVRGNEQFFGPGTRLTVL.

V is TRBV5-1 and J is TRBJ1-2, with D possibly matching TRBD1 (5 bases). The V gene's germline CDR1 is SGHRS and CDR2 YFSETQ. The CDR3 runs 13 residues. V was pared by 3 bases and J by 6 bases, with 12 bases between. CDR3 coding DNA: TGCGCCAGCAGCTCGACAGAGTGGGATGGCTACACCTTC. Amino acids: CASSSTEWDGYTF. The whole variable domain, remainder taken from reference TRBV5-1 and TRBJ1-2, is KAGVTQTPRYLIKTRGQQVTLSCSPISGHRSVSWYQQTPGQGLQFLFEYFSETQRNKGNFPGRFSGRQFSNSRSEMNVSTLELGDSALYLCASSSTEWDGYTFGSGTRLTVV.

The chain combines TRBV10-1 with TRBJ2-3; D remains ambiguous. CDR3 length equals 15 residues. Trimming removed 0 bases from V and 4 bases from J, with 11 bases in between. The germline V gene has CDR1 WNHNN and CDR2 SYGVQD (reference sequence). CDR3 coding DNA: TGCGCCAGCAGTGAGTCGCGAATAGCAGCAGATACGCAGTATTTT. It is translated as CASSESRIAADTQYF.

V usage is TRBV10-3 and J usage is TRBJ1-1, with TRBD1 matching over 8 bases. CDR1 is ENHRY, CDR2 SYGVKD, per germline. V lost 6 bases and J lost 5; bases outside the gene matches: 8. The CDR3 is 14 amino acids. CDR3 in DNA: TGTGCCATCAGGTCCACAGGGGGAACGACTGAAGCTTTCTTT. Residues: CAIRSTGGTTEAFF.

This clone appeared once. J is TRBJ2-7 and V is TRBV19; D is possibly TRBD2 (6 bases). Trimming removed 3 bases at V and 3 bases at J, with 12 bases between. Per germline, CDR1 LNHDA and CDR2 SQIVND (reference sequence). The CDR3 has 14 amino acids. CDR3 amino acids: CASSIGGLGYEQYF. The CDR3 DNA follows: TGTGCCAGTAGTATTGGAGGGCTGGGCTACGAGCAGTACTTC.

V gene TRBV4-1 combines with J gene TRBJ2-5; no clear D. This CDR3 is built from 13 residues. CDR1 MGHRA and CDR2 YSYEKL come from the germline V gene. The V and J ends lost 1 base and 2 bases respectively, with 5 bases between them. CDR3 amino acids: CASSQGNQETQYF. DNA for the CDR3: TGCGCCAGCAGCCAAGGGAATCAAGAGACCCAGTACTTC.

The chain is built from TRBV4-3 and TRBJ2-6; TRBD1 aligns across 10 bases. The J segment lost 2 bases and the V segment lost 3 bases, leaving 10 bases of the junction unmatched. This CDR3 contains 19 residues. The germline V gene encodes CDR1 LGHNA and CDR2 YSLEER. The CDR3, as DNA: TGCGCCAGCAGCCACTCGACAGGGGGCATTGGACCTGGGGCCAACGTCCTGACTTTC. Protein: CASSHSTGGIGPGANVLTF.

The V gene is TRBV7-3, the J gene TRBJ2-3; the D gene is possibly TRBD2 (6 bases). Germline V gives CDR1 SGHTA, CDR2 FQGTGA. V was clipped by 5 bases and J by 4 bases, with 10 bases between them. CDR3 size: 13 residues. The CDR3 DNA is TGTGCCAGCAGCCGGGGGTCCCCAGATACGCAGTATTTT. Its protein is CASSRGSPDTQYF. Drawing the rest from reference TRBV7-3 and TRBJ2-3, the complete variable domain is GAGVSQTPSNKVTEKGKYVELRCDPISGHTALYWYRQSLGQGPEFLIYFQGTGAADDSGLPNDRFFAVRPEGSVSTLKIQRTERGDSAVYLCASSRGSPDTQYFGPGTRLTVL.

The chain is built from TRBV21-1 and TRBJ1-4. TRBV21-1 is classified as a pseudogene. There are 16 residues in the CDR3. The chain's CDR3 is CASSKAGGATNEKLFF. The DNA for the CDR3 is TGTGCCAGCAGCAAAGCTGGGGGGGCAACTAATGAAAAACTGTTTTTT.

This chain connects TRBV30 to TRBJ2-5; D might be TRBD1 (5 bases). The CDR3 loop spans 14 amino acids. Trimming stripped 3 bases from V and 4 bases from J, with 15 bases between. The germline V gene encodes CDR1 GTSNPN and CDR2 SVGIG (reference sequence). The CDR3 loop is CAWRTGGVRETQYF. DNA of the CDR3: TGTGCCTGGAGAACAGGTGGGGTAAGAGAGACCCAGTACTTC.